The clone carrying this T cell receptor (beta chain) was seen more than once but under ten times. Its antigen is not known. Full-length variable regions came from constant-region reverse primers plus semi-nested Nested Universal Primer A PCR. From the 5' RACE reads, TCRdb called clonotypes with MiXCR, one entry per CDR3 protein. The table includes roughly 8,200 distinct CDR3 sequences, roughly 50% detected once. Per germline, CDR1 SEHNR and CDR2 FQNEAQ (reference sequence). V lost 10 bases and J 3 bases, leaving 15 bases between the germline ends. There are 13 residues in the CDR3. Study observations and caveats: Tumor memory CD4+ T cell TCR gene usage clustered with blood and lymph node memory CD4+ cells and lymph node naive CD4+ cells. Greatest tumor Treg TCR overlap was with tumor naive CD4+ cells.

The chain recombines TRBV7-9 with TRBJ1-1; D gene uncertain. The receptor was isolated from a female donor with breast cancer. The specimen was memory CD4+ T cells sorted from a lymph node. The subset was: memory CD4+ T cells, CD4+CD45RO+CD25-. Written as DNA, the CDR3 is TGTGCCACCCAGAGTAGGGTCCACACTGAAGCTTTCTTT. Amino acids: CATQSRVHTEAFF. Drawing the rest from reference TRBV7-9 and TRBJ1-1, the complete variable domain is DTGVSQNPRHKITKRGQNVTFRCDPISEHNRLYWYRQTLGQGPEFLTYFQNEAQLEKSRLLSDRFSAERPKGSFSTLEIQRTEQGDSAMYLCATQSRVHTEAFFGQGTRLTVV.